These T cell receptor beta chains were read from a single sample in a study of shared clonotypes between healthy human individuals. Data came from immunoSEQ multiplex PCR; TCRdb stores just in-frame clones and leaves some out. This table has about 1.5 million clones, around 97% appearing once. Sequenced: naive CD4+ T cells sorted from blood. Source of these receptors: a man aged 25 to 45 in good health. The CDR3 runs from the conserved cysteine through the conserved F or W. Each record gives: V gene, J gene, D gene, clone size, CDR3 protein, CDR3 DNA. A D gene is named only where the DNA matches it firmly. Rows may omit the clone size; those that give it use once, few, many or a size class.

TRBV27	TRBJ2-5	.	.	CASRATSHKTQYF	TGTGCCAGCAGGGCCACATCCCATAAGACCCAGTACTTC
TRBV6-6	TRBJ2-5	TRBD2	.	CASSPTSGSVETQYF	TGTGCCAGCAGTCCAACTAGCGGGAGTGTGGAGACCCAGTACTTC
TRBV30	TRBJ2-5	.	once	CAWNAPIETQYF	TGTGCCTGGAATGCCCCCATTGAGACCCAGTACTTC
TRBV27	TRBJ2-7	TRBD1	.	CASSLRGQTYYEQYF	TGTGCCAGCTCCCTACGGGGACAGACATACTACGAGCAGTACTTC
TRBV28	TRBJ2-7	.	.	CASGSPAASYEQYF	TGTGCCAGCGGAAGTCCAGCGGCCTCCTACGAGCAGTACTTC
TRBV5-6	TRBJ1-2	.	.	CASSLIELTSYGYTF	TGTGCCAGCAGCTTAATCGAACTCACCTCCTATGGCTACACCTTC
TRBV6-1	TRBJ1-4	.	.	CASGTAPNEKLFF	TGTGCCAGCGGGACGGCTCCTAATGAAAAACTGTTTTTT
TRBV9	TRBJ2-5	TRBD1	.	CASSASQGAGQETQYF	TGTGCCAGCAGCGCCTCACAGGGGGCTGGCCAAGAGACCCAGTACTTC
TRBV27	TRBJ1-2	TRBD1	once	CASSPDRVGGYTF	TGTGCCAGCAGTCCAGACAGGGTAGGGGGCTACACCTTC
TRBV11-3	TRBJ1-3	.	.	CASSFNGRTGNTIYF	TGTGCCAGCAGCTTCAACGGGAGAACTGGAAACACCATATATTTT
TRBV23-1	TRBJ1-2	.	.	CASTGYTF	TGCGCCAGCACGGGCTACACCTTC
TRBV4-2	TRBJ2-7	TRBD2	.	CASSQQLADDSYEQYF	TGTGCCAGCAGCCAGCAACTAGCGGATGATTCCTACGAGCAGTACTTC
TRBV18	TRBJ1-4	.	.	CASSFQDNEKLFF	TGTGCCAGCTCATTCCAGGACAATGAAAAACTGTTTTTT
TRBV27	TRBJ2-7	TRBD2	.	CASSFVGLAGVGEQYF	TGTGCCAGCAGTTTCGTGGGACTAGCGGGAGTTGGGGAGCAGTACTTC
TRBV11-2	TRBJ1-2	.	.	CASSLVSTQEGGYGYTF	TGTGCCAGCAGCTTAGTTTCCACCCAGGAGGGGGGCTATGGCTACACCTTC
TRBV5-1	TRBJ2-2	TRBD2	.	CASSNSGGSTGELFF	TGCGCCAGCAGCAATAGCGGGGGTTCCACCGGGGAGCTGTTTTTT
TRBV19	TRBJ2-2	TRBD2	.	CASTLRTSATGELFF	TGTGCCAGTACCCTGAGGACTAGTGCCACCGGGGAGCTGTTTTTT
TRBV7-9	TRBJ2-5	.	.	CASSGEETQYF	TGTGCCAGCAGCGGAGAGGAGACCCAGTACTTC
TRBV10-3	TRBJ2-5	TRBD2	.	CAISESGTSGRYQETQYF	TGTGCCATCAGTGAGTCTGGGACTAGCGGGAGGTACCAAGAGACCCAGTACTTC